This T cell receptor beta chain was documented in a study of cytomegalovirus exposure and HLA in healthy donors listed by TCRdb under 2017. In the study overall: An earlier analysis of approximately 640 of the donors reported roughly 300 Gb of sequence data and some 100 million unique TCR beta sequences from 190 million or so T cells. An early release that covered 500 to 800 HLA-typed donors contained approximately 300 gigabases of sequencing data and 75 million to 100 million unique TCR sequences. Among the roughly 380 genotyped donors, roughly 80% belonged to the genetic ancestry cluster associated with self-reported Caucasian donors. The study aimed to test whether signatures of past pathogen exposure could be identified by cataloging public T cell receptors. The T cell repertoires of about 700 subjects were profiled by immunosequencing and related to cytomegalovirus serostatus. A separate validation cohort of approximately 120 different subjects was used in addition to the 666-subject first cohort. To predict cytomegalovirus infection status, the study brought together high-throughput TCR immunosequencing, statistical association of individual TCRs with disease status, and machine learning. A later analysis re-examined previously published TCR beta repertoires from 500 to 700 donors and added high-resolution HLA genotyping to investigate patterns of TCR occurrence. Rather than using new phenotypic data, the later analysis identified candidate immune exposures from TCR beta sequences and from how often those sequences occurred across donors. In an earlier analysis of over 550 of the donors, high-throughput TCR beta sequencing was used to judge whether each TCR beta V gene segment behaved as functional or pseudogenic. Alongside the repertoire data, information on donor age, sex, ethnicity and CMV serostatus was compiled. Genome-wide SNP genotypes for about 60% of the 666 donors were used in a later genetic analysis, which treated that subset as a discovery cohort. Every repertoire in the discovery cohort had been generated on one and the same sequencing platform. Class I and class II HLA loci were covered by the typing at four-digit resolution. Typing coverage varied by locus: roughly 620-630 donors for A, B, C, DRB1 and DQB1; roughly 510 for DQA1; over 600 for DPA1; approximately 450 for DPB1. Four to six DR-DQ haplotypes were handled as single units for association and clustering because linkage in the cohort was strong. Among over 350 genotyped donors of the cohort, an average of about 240,000 unique TCR beta nucleotide sequences were sequenced per donor, around 20% of them non-productive. Points the paper makes about the study in general: Correlated functional status among segregating V segments might reflect linkage disequilibrium, but an unknown experimental factor could not be ruled out. Broadly in line with IMGT annotations, most TCR beta V segments showed up in productive rearrangements about 90% or about 30% of the time in an earlier analysis of several hundred of the donors. The study gave a list of about 170 TCR beta chains associated with cytomegalovirus. While some public TCRs were present in many individuals, most TCR sequences turned up only very rarely across donors. A later analysis reported that several top co-occurrence clusters appeared linked to parvovirus B19, influenza, CMV and Epstein-Barr virus. In both the original and validation cohorts, the classifier was reported to diagnose cytomegalovirus status with high specificity and sensitivity. The presence/absence analyses assumed that sequencing depth was roughly uniform across donors, and that assumption may not be true. A few of the identified cytomegalovirus-associated TCR beta chains were confirmed in vitro to be specific for cytomegalovirus antigens. A further reported finding was that TCR beta sequences accurately predicted the HLA-A and HLA-B alleles for most subjects in the first cohort. The authors suggested that the approach could potentially be extended to other disease states and immunological phenotypes. The sequencing pipeline was judged likely to have produced a cluster of highly shared sequence variants as a technical artifact. The earlier analysis of approximately 560 of the donors excluded approximately 15 rarely observed V segments, including chromosome 9 orphons, because counts were too low. An association between a missense DCLRE1C variant and V-gene and J-gene trimming of TCR beta chains was found in a later genetic analysis and replicated in an independent cohort. Some IMGT-functional V segments, including TRBV6-2 and TRBV6-3, could not be told apart with the 87-base-pair reads, so those segments were excluded. In a later analysis, TCR association rates were found to vary across HLA loci, with the most associated TCRs seen for DRB1 alleles and the fewest for HLA-C alleles. In a later analysis, HLA-associated TCR beta chains showed more clonal expansion and lower generation probabilities than non-associated chains that were equally common. When HLA alleles, especially DR and DQ, strongly co-occurred, TCR associations were difficult to assign to individual alleles. At a false discovery rate of 0.05, a later analysis linked under 20,000 TCR beta sequences to specific HLA alleles. Immune exposure information for the cohort was limited to CMV serostatus. In this cohort, only TCR beta chains were sequenced, and detectable features were limited by the absence of alpha or paired-chain data. In a later genetic analysis, fewer N-insertions in productive TCRs were reported among donors in an Asian-associated ancestry cluster than the approximately 630-donor mean. According to a later analysis, most CMV-associated TCR beta chains appeared to be HLA-restricted, and the HLA associations seemed to be driven largely by CMV exposure. Because HLA typing was missing for some donors at each locus, association tests included only the typed subset.

Cut back by 5 bases and 2 bases, the V and J ends lie 9 bases apart. Per the germline V gene, MNHEY is the CDR1 and SVGAGI is the CDR2. Measured from the cysteine to the phenylalanine, the CDR3 is 13 residues long. The DNA shown is the 39-base CDR3, in frame from base 1. As concerns this clone: This clone's antigen is unknown. The sample holds no much larger clone one base away, and base qualities are not on file.

The cohort was made up of about 610 healthy bone marrow donors. All cohort members were sampled while nominally healthy, although unrecorded immune exposures were likely present. The donor tested CMV seronegative, placing the donor among the 350 or so seronegative members of the cohort. A peripheral blood sample was collected from each donor, and TCR beta sequencing was performed on peripheral blood mononuclear cells. Genomic DNA was extracted from the blood cell samples with the Qiagen DNeasy Blood Extraction Kit. Library generation was performed with the immunoSEQ multiplex PCR assay. The multiplex PCR relied on a mix of 60 forward primers for TCR Vbeta segments and 13 reverse primers for TCR Jbeta segments. The CDR3 region of rearranged TCR beta genes was amplified from genomic DNA by a multiplex PCR assay. The amplified TCR beta libraries were sequenced on the Illumina HiSeq System as 87-base-pair reads. Processing in the source paper ran as follows. A later analysis counted approximately 74 million unique TCR beta chains across the 500 to 850 repertoires, and roughly 10 million of these chains were shared by at least two donors. Raw reads were error-corrected and collapsed into unique sequences with a nearest-neighbor algorithm that merged closely related sequences to remove PCR and sequencing errors. CDR3 sequences were aligned to IMGT reference sequences to assign V, D and J gene segments. For a sequence to be retained, a match of at least six nucleotides to both a V gene segment and a J gene segment was required. Rearrangements were called productive when the CDR3 lacked stop codons and stayed in frame with V and J; all others were non-productive. Following IMGT convention, CDR3 was defined as the stretch from the second conserved V-encoded cysteine up to the conserved J-encoded phenylalanine. The earlier analysis of a few hundred of the donors excluded any sequence lacking an unambiguous match to a single V gene segment. An earlier analysis of fewer than 750 of the donors called V segments functional above 56.7% productive rearrangements and segregating when the between-donor standard deviation exceeded 5%. A statistical classification framework was developed to diagnose cytomegalovirus status using the catalog of TCR beta chain sequences. In a later analysis, V and J genes were assigned by comparing TCR nucleotide sequences against IMGT/GENE-DB human TR gene sequences. In a later analysis, CDR3 sequences and most-parsimonious VDJ recombination scenarios were assigned using the TCRdist pipeline. In a later analysis, every TCR beta chain was defined by the combination of its CDR3 amino acid sequence and its V-gene family, and reads without a unique V-gene family were dropped. To address suspected cross-contamination and a sequencing artifact, a later analysis removed under 600 highly shared, low-generation-probability nucleotide sequences. In a later analysis, a clonal expansion index was calculated for each public chain from normalized within-repertoire ranks of inferred template counts. In a later analysis, generation probabilities were computed with a VDJ recombination model fitted to out-of-frame rearrangements, and the resulting probabilities were checked against IGoR. Hypergeometric tests were used in a later analysis to score TCR-TCR, TCR-HLA and TCR-CMV co-occurrence, with a repertoire-size bias correction applied to the TCR pairs. False discovery rates were estimated in a later analysis by permuting HLA or CMV assignments 20 times. In a later analysis, co-occurring TCRs were grouped with DBSCAN, and TCRdist sequence similarity was added when clustering was performed within HLA-allele-positive subsets. Co-occurrence clustering excluded repertoires with fewer than 30,000 or more than 120,000 public chains, plus five with anomalous nucleotide sharing. TCRdb took over this immuneACCESS table, retaining in-frame rearrangements with V and J assigned. Such tables are incomplete; in checked studies, under half of the missing clones stem from an unresolved V gene, and the remainder is unexplained. Clone size and the V and J calls come from that table; the DNA yielded D and trimming. In all, the sample holds 150,000 to 200,000 clones, and roughly 80% of those were seen once. The ten most abundant clones make up around 4% of the sample.

This chain joins TRBV6-5 to TRBJ1-1, with the D gene call left open. This sequence originates from a man between 35 and 55 years old in good health and CMV-seronegative. The sequenced sample was PBMCs. The CDR3 reads CASSLELNTEAFF. In nucleotide form, the sequence is TGTGCCAGCAGTCTGGAGCTTAACACTGAAGCTTTCTTT.